This TCR beta chain was profiled in a study of T cell repertoires in ileal Crohn's disease. Across the study: Thiopurines (around 10) or anti-TNF agents (roughly 18) were given postoperatively to about half. At postoperative colonoscopy, neoterminal ileum biopsies were taken as M6.

Profiled with immunoSEQ multiplex PCR; TCRdb holds only in-frame clones, not every one. The data hold some 16,000 clones, with around 70% observed a single time. The CDR3 has 13 residues. The V end lost 6 bases, the J end lost 3 bases, and 11 bases lay between the germline ends. Germline V gives CDR1 LNHDA, CDR2 SQIVND (reference sequence). Time point noted: neoterminal ileum biopsy at postoperative endoscopy, about 6 months after surgery. Sequencing used ileal tissue. This clonotype was obtained from an adult with Crohn's disease. The V and J genes are TRBV19 and TRBJ1-1; tentative D call: TRBD1 (5 bases). The DNA for the CDR3 is TGTGCCAGTAGCTCTCGGGGGGACACTGAAGCTTTCTTT. As protein: CASSSRGDTEAFF.